The clone carrying this T cell receptor beta chain was observed a handful of times. The protocol was immunoSEQ multiplex PCR, while the TCRdb copy is restricted to in-frame clones and leaves out a portion. Of approximately 2,200,000 clones listed, 85% to 95% are singletons. The sample originates from a study of shared clonotypes between healthy human individuals. Study-level information: There were three CD4 naive, three CD4 memory, two CD8 naive and one CD8 memory plates per donor.

Germline V CDR1 and CDR2: LGHNT, FRNRAP. The germline V and J ends were trimmed by 9 bases and 3 bases, with 14 bases remaining between them. The CDR3 extends over 13 amino acids. As defined, naive CD8 cells were CD45RO-negative and positively selected for CCR7, with terminally differentiated effector memory CD45RA+ cells excluded. The donors, healthy adults who were HIV-negative, had experienced no recent acute infections or vaccinations. The sample was naive CD8+ T cells from PBMCs. The V gene is TRBV12-5, the J gene TRBJ1-1; D is ambiguous. The clonotype was recovered from a young man in good health. Some clones in this sample may be carry-over from other donors' samples. CDR3 coding DNA: TGTGCTAGCGCGGACGGAGTCGACACTGAAGCTTTCTTT. It translates to CASADGVDTEAFF.